This T cell receptor (beta chain) originates from a study of blood T cell repertoires in COVID-19. Looking at the study overall: PBMCs, B-cell-depleted T cells, or T cells provided the cDNA or gDNA that made up the material.

Donors of Cohort 3 who recovered were those that had two negative PCRs, clearance, or symptom resolution. In the source study's methods: Nucleated cell number was recorded as an estimate derived from reference gene primer amplification. Sequencing used immunoSEQ multiplex PCR; TCRdb keeps in-frame clones, though not all of them. The DNA gave D and trimming, while V, J and clone size come from that table. Seen here are some 170,000 clones, more than 75% observed once, and the top ten hold 17%. The CDR3 runs to 17 residues. Germline V gene lookup returns CDR1 MNHEY and CDR2 SMNVEV (reference sequence). Unmatched junction bases numbered 14, after V lost 8 bases and J lost 2 bases.

Sequences were obtained from PBMCs or T cells enriched from blood (not recorded which). The sequence derives from a woman in her forties or fifties who had recovered from COVID-19. The V call is TRBV27, the J call TRBJ1-2; 10 nucleotides line up with TRBD1. For the CDR3, the DNA is TGTGCCAGCGGCTCTTGGACAGGGGGTTCCTTAAACTATGGCTACACCTTC. Amino acid sequence: CASGSWTGGSLNYGYTF.